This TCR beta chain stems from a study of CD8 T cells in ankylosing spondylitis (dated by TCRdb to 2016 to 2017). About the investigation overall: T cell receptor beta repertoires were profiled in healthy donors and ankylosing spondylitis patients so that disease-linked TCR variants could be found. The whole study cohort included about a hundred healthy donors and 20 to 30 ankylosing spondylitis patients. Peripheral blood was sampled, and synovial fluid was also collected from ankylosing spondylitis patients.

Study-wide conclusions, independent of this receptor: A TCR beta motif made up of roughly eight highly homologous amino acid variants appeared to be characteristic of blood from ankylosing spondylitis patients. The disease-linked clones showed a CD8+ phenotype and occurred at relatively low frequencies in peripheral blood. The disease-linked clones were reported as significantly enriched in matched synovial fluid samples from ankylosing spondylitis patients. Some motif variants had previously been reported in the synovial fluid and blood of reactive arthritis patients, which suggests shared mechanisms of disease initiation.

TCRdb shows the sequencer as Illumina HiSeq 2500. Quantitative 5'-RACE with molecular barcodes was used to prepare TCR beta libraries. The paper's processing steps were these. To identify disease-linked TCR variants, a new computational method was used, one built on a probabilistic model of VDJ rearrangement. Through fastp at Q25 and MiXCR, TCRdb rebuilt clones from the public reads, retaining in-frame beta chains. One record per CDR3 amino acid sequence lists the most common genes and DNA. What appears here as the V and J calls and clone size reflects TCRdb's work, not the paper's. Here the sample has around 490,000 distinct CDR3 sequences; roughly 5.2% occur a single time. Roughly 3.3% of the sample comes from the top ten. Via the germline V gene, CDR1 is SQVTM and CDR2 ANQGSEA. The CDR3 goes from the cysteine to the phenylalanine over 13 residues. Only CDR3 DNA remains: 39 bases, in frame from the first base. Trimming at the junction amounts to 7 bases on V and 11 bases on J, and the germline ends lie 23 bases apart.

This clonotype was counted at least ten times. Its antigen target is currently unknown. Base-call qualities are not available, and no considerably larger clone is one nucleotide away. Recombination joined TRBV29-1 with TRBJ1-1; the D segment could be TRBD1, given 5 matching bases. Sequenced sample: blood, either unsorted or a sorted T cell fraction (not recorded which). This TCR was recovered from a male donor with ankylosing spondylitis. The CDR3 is CSALGGPTRKAFF. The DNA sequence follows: TGCAGCGCGTTGGGGGGACCCACGAGGAAGGCTTTCTTT.